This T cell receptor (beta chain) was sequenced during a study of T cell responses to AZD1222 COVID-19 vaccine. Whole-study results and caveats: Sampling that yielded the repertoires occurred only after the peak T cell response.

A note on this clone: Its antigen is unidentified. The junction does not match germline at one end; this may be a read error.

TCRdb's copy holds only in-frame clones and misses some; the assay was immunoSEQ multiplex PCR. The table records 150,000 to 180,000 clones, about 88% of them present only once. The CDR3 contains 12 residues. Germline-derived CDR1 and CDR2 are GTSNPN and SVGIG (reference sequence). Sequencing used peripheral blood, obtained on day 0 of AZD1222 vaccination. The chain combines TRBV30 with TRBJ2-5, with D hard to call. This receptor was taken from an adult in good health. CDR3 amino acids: CAWSGTGEAQYF. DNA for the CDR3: TGTGCCTGGAGTGGTACCGGAGAGGCCCAGTACTTC.